This T cell receptor beta chain was observed in a study of cytomegalovirus exposure and HLA in healthy donors. This clone was counted a few times. The study ran its PCR with 60 Vbeta and 13 Jbeta primers. Assay used: immunoSEQ multiplex PCR; TCRdb lists only in-frame clones, some missing. Here the sample spans more than 150,000 clones, approximately 86% being singletons. Germline V lookup: CDR1 MNHNY, CDR2 SVGAGI (reference sequence). V was clipped by 6 bases and J by 6 bases; unmatched bases: 3. The CDR3 has 12 residues. The chain uses TRBV6-6 and TRBJ2-7, with 9 nucleotides matching TRBD1. Material: PBMCs. This sequence originates from a woman in her 50s in good health and CMV-seropositive. The CDR3 DNA is TGTGCCAGCAGAGGGACAGGGCCCGAGCAGTACTTC. Translating gives CASRGTGPEQYF.